This T cell receptor (beta chain) was found in a study of beta chain features in type 1 diabetes. Overall study context: No age, gender or cell yield differences were seen between patients and healthy donors. Examination of sorted cells across all samples involved over 85,000,000 cells.

Investigators reverse transcribed all isolated RNA, so they sequenced expressed TCRB transcripts. Some clones are missing from TCRdb's copy, which holds only in-frame ones; the method was immunoSEQ multiplex PCR. The table includes a few hundred thousand clones, approximately 14% detected once. This CDR3 contains 15 residues. Germline V gives CDR1 SNHLY, CDR2 FYNNEI. V was trimmed by 7 bases and J by 4 bases, leaving 17 bases between them. Findings and caveats of the study: Shorter TCRB CDR3s, moderately but significantly so, were found in Type 1 diabetes patients in all four CD4+ subsets. VDJ junctions from patients with type 1 diabetes contained fewer insertions and more deletions. Any HLA-type effect on TCRB rearrangement remained unresolved here.

This clone was observed a few times. Antigen unknown. The sequence derives from a man aged 25-45 years with type 1 diabetes. This sequence joins TRBV2 and TRBJ1-5; perhaps TRBD1 as D (5 bases). The specimen sequenced was naive CD4+ T cells from blood. CDR3 sequence: CASNAGGWSNQPQHF. Here the CDR3 DNA reads TGTGCCAGCAACGCGGGGGGTTGGTCTAATCAGCCCCAGCATTTT.